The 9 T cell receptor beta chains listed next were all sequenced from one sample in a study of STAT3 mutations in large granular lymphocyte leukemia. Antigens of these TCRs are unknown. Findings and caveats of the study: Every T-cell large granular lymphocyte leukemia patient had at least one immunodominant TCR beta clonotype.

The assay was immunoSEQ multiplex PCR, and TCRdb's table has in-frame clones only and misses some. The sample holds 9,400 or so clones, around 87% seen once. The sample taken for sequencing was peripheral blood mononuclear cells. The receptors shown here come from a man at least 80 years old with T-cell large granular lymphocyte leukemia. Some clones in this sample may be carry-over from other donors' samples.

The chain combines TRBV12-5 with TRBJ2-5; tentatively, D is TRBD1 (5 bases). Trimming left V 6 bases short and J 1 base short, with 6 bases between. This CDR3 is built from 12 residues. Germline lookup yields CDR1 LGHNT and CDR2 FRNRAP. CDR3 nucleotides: TGTGCTAGTGGGGGGCGCCAAGAGACCCAGTACTTC. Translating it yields CASGGRQETQYF.

CDR3 amino acids: CASSPPGTGAYNEQFF. CDR3 DNA sequence: TGTGCCAGCTCACCACCTGGGACAGGGGCCTACAATGAGCAGTTCTTC. The J gene is TRBJ2-1, the V gene TRBV18; 10 nucleotides agree with TRBD1. Per germline, CDR1 KGHSH and CDR2 LQKENI. The CDR3 sequence is 16 residues long. V dropped 0 bases and J dropped 2; count of bases not matched to a gene: 1.

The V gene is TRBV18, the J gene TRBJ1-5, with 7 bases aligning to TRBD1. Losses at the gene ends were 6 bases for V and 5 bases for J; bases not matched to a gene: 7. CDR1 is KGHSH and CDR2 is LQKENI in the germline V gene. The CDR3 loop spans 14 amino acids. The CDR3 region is CASSPGTDYQPQHF. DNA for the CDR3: TGTGCCAGCTCCCCCGGGACAGACTATCAGCCCCAGCATTTT.

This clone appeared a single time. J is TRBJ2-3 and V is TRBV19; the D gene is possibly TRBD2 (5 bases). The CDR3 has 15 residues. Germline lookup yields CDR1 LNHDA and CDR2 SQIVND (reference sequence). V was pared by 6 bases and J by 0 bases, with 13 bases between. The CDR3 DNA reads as TGTGCCAGTAGATACGGGATTTCTAGCACAGATACGCAGTATTTT. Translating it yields CASRYGISSTDTQYF.

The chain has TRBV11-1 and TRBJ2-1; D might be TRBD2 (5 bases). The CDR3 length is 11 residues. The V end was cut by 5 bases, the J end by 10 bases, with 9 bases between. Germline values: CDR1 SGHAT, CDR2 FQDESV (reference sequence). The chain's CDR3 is CASSPREEQFF. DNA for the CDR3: TGTGCCAGCAGCCCGAGGGAAGAGCAGTTCTTC.

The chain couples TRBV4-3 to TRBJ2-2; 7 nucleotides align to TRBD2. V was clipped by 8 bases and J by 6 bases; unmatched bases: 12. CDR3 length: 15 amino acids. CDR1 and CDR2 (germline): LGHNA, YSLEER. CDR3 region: CASGLAAGEPGELFF. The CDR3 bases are TGCGCCAGCGGCCTTGCCGCGGGGGAACCCGGGGAGCTGTTTTTT.

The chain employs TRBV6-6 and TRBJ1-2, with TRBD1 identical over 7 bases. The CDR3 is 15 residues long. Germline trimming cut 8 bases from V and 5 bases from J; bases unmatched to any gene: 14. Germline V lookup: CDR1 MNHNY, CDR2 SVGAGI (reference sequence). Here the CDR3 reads CASRATGSLEYGYTF. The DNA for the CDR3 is TGTGCCAGCCGCGCGACAGGGTCTCTCGAGTATGGCTACACCTTC.

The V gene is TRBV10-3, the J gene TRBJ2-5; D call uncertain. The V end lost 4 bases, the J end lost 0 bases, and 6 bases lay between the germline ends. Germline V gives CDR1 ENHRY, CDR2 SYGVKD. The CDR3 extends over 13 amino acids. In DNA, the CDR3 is TGTGCCATCAGTGTACCCGACCAAGAGACCCAGTACTTC. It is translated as CAISVPDQETQYF.

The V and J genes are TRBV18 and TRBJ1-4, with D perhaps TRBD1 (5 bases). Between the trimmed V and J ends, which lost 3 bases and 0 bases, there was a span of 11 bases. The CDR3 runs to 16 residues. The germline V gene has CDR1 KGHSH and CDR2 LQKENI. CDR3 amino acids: CASSPRDVSTNEKLFF. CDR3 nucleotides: TGTGCCAGCTCACCCAGGGACGTATCAACTAATGAAAAACTGTTTTTT. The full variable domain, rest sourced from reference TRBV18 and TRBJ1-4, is NAGVMQNPRHLVRRRGQEARLRCSPMKGHSHVYWYRQLPEEGLKFMVYLQKENIIDESGMPKERFSAEFPKEGPSILRIQQVVRGDSAAYFCASSPRDVSTNEKLFFGSGTQLSVL.